This is a list of T cell receptor beta chains from one sample in a study of T cells in Graves' hyperthyroidism and ophthalmopathy. MiXCR was run by TCRdb on the multiplex PCR reads, yielding one entry per CDR3 protein. The repertoire holds some 490,000 distinct CDR3 sequences, with less than 25% as singletons. The material sequenced was blood. These receptors came from a woman aged 70-85 years with Graves' ophthalmopathy. Both conserved end residues are part of each CDR3. Each record gives: CDR3 protein, CDR3 DNA, V gene, D gene, J gene, clone size. The D gene is left open where the match is weak. Size is stated for part of the rows, as once, few or many counts, or as a class when the clone is expanded.

CSARDVSGALSRQPQHF | TGCAGTGCTAGAGATGTGTCAGGGGCCCTTTCACGGCAGCCCCAGCATTTT | TRBV20-1 | . | TRBJ1-5 | few
CSARDLRRPFQETQYF | TGCAGTGCTAGAGACTTGCGGCGCCCTTTCCAAGAGACCCAGTACTTC | TRBV20-1 | . | TRBJ2-5 | few
CASSPPWTGLYEQYF | TGTGCCAGCTCACCACCCTGGACTGGACTCTACGAGCAGTACTTC | TRBV18 | . | TRBJ2-7 | .
CASSVAVWTEAFF | TGTGCCAGCAGTGTAGCGGTGTGGACTGAAGCTTTCTTT | TRBV2 | . | TRBJ1-1 | many
CASSRGTGGEDTQYF | TGTGCCAGCAGCCGTGGGACAGGGGGTGAAGATACGCAGTATTTT | TRBV6-1 | TRBD1 | TRBJ2-3 | many
CAISESLLNYGYTF | TGTGCCATCAGTGAGTCTTTACTGAACTATGGCTACACCTTC | TRBV10-3 | . | TRBJ1-2 | few
CSASGTGAASPGRQYF | TGCAGTGCTTCCGGGACTGGGGCGGCGAGTCCTGGAAGGCAGTACTTC | TRBV20-1 | . | TRBJ2-7 | .
CASSYADIGYEQYF | TGTGCCAGCAGCTATGCGGACATCGGCTACGAGCAGTACTTC | TRBV7-6 | . | TRBJ2-7 | few
CASSLQAGSEQYF | TGTGCCAGCAGCTTACAAGCGGGATCCGAGCAGTACTTC | TRBV11-3 | TRBD2 | TRBJ2-7 | many
CASSLASVSGNTIYF | TGCGCCAGCAGCTTGGCCTCGGTCTCTGGAAACACCATATATTTT | TRBV5-1 | . | TRBJ1-3 | .
CASRPGTGSDTQYF | TGTGCCAGCAGACCCGGGACAGGGTCAGATACGCAGTATTTT | TRBV2 | TRBD1 | TRBJ2-3 | .
CASSLRGKQFF | TGTGCCAGCAGTCTCAGGGGGAAGCAGTTCTTC | TRBV7-2 | TRBD1 | TRBJ2-1 | few
CASSEPKSGRPYEQYF | TGCGCCAGCAGTGAGCCCAAGAGCGGGAGGCCCTACGAGCAGTACTTC | TRBV10-2 | TRBD2 | TRBJ2-7 | few
CASSLFRRGLAGSYNEQFF | TGTGCCAGCAGTTTATTTCGTCGGGGATTAGCGGGCTCCTACAATGAGCAGTTCTTC | TRBV12-3/TRBV12-4 | TRBD2 | TRBJ2-1 | few
CASGGFANTEAFF | TGTGCCAGCGGAGGGTTCGCGAACACTGAAGCTTTCTTT | TRBV18 | . | TRBJ1-1 | .
CASSRRPGTSGTAHMTQYF | TGTGCCAGCAGCCGACGTCCCGGGACTAGCGGGACTGCCCATATGACCCAGTACTTC | TRBV3-1 | TRBD2 | TRBJ2-5 | few
CAITRNVKTHTDTQYF | TGTGCCATCACAAGGAATGTCAAAACACACACAGATACGCAGTATTTT | TRBV10-3 | . | TRBJ2-3 | few
CASSLGGAGSPLHF | TGTGCCAGCAGCTTGGGGGGAGCTGGTTCACCCCTCCACTTT | TRBV5-5 | . | TRBJ1-6 | few
CASSRIITSLDEQYF | TGTGCCAGCAGCCGAATCATAACTAGTCTAGACGAGCAGTACTTC | TRBV3-1 | . | TRBJ2-7 | .
CASSKGLAGAKETQYF | TGCGCCAGCAGCAAAGGACTAGCGGGAGCGAAGGAGACCCAGTACTTC | TRBV5-1 | TRBD2 | TRBJ2-5 | .
CASEGLAGEKEGSTDTQYF | TGCGCCAGTGAGGGGCTAGCGGGAGAAAAAGAGGGGAGCACAGATACGCAGTATTTT | TRBV10-2 | TRBD2 | TRBJ2-3 | many
CASSPPGHHSPLYF | TGCGCCAGCAGCCCACCGGGACATCACTCACCCCTCTACTTT | TRBV5-1 | . | TRBJ1-6 | .
CASSLLAGGPDEQFF | TGTGCCAGCTCACTACTAGCGGGAGGGCCCGATGAGCAGTTCTTC | TRBV18 | TRBD2 | TRBJ2-1 | .
CASRRLGGYEQYF | TGTGCCAGCAGGAGACTGGGTGGGTACGAGCAGTACTTC | TRBV6-1 | . | TRBJ2-7 | .
CSARFGETQYF | TGCAGTGCTAGATTCGGAGAGACCCAGTACTTC | TRBV20-1 | . | TRBJ2-5 | .
CASSLDSDTQYF | TGTGCCAGCAGCTTAGATTCAGATACGCAGTATTTT | TRBV7-2 | . | TRBJ2-3 | many
CASSPYLTGQETQYF | TGTGCCAGCAGTCCATACCTGACAGGACAAGAGACCCAGTACTTC | TRBV12-3/TRBV12-4 | . | TRBJ2-5 | .
CASSWSGTESYEQYF | TGTGCCAGCAGCTGGTCCGGGACAGAGTCCTACGAGCAGTACTTC | TRBV7-2 | TRBD1 | TRBJ2-7 | .
CASSPLVGEQFF | TGTGCCAGCAGCCCCCTAGTTGGTGAGCAGTTCTTC | TRBV7-2 | . | TRBJ2-1 | few
CASSHTGLAGVEQYF | TGCGCCAGCAGCCATACAGGACTAGCGGGAGTTGAGCAGTACTTC | TRBV5-1 | TRBD2 | TRBJ2-7 | few
CSATPGQGLGDTQYF | TGCAGTGCTACTCCGGGACAGGGTTTGGGAGATACGCAGTATTTT | TRBV20-1 | TRBD1 | TRBJ2-3 | few
CATSPGQYGYTF | TGTGCCACCAGCCCAGGACAATATGGCTACACCTTC | TRBV24-1 | . | TRBJ1-2 | .
CASTDRQGFPYGGELFF | TGTGCCAGCACGGACCGACAGGGGTTTCCCTATGGCGGGGAGCTGTTTTTT | TRBV11-2 | TRBD1 | TRBJ2-2 | few
CAWSRQGYEQYF | TGTGCCTGGAGTAGACAGGGTTACGAGCAGTACTTC | TRBV30 | TRBD1 | TRBJ2-7 | .
CATSRDYSEAFF | TGTGCCACCAGCAGAGATTACAGTGAAGCTTTCTTT | TRBV15 | . | TRBJ1-1 | many
CASSLALGIPDTQYF | TGTGCCAGCAGCTTAGCCCTAGGGATCCCAGATACGCAGTATTTT | TRBV11-2 | . | TRBJ2-3 | few
CASSYQGTGGADTQYF | TGTGCCAGCAGTTACCAAGGGACAGGGGGCGCAGATACGCAGTATTTT | TRBV12-3/TRBV12-4 | TRBD1 | TRBJ2-3 | few
CAWRVGYAAGTYEQYF | TGTGCCTGGAGGGTGGGTTACGCAGCGGGGACCTACGAGCAGTACTTC | TRBV30 | TRBD2 | TRBJ2-7 | .
CASEGNEQFF | TGTGCCAGTGAGGGCAATGAGCAGTTCTTC | TRBV7-9 | . | TRBJ2-1 | .
CASSRPSGNIGELFF | TGTGCCAGCAGCCGCCCTAGCGGGAATATCGGGGAGCTGTTTTTT | TRBV28 | TRBD2 | TRBJ2-2 | few
CASRTGTSGVDEQFF | TGTGCCAGCCGCACCGGGACTAGCGGAGTGGATGAGCAGTTCTTC | TRBV7-3 | TRBD2 | TRBJ2-1 | many
CASSRGVATDTQYF | TGTGCCAGCAGCCGGGGGGTAGCGACGGATACGCAGTATTTT | TRBV7-2 | TRBD2 | TRBJ2-3 | few
CASSQRGGGFYEQYF | TGTGCCAGCAGCCAACGTGGAGGGGGATTTTACGAGCAGTACTTC | TRBV27 | . | TRBJ2-7 | few
CASRLNTGELFF | TGTGCCAGCAGACTTAACACCGGGGAGCTGTTTTTT | TRBV11-2 | . | TRBJ2-2 | many
CASTRRGDPGDTQYF | TGTGCCAGCACCCGAAGGGGGGACCCAGGGGATACGCAGTATTTT | TRBV10-3 | . | TRBJ2-3 | .
CASFLRTGLNSPLHF | TGTGCCAGCTTTCTACGGACAGGCTTGAATTCACCCCTCCACTTT | TRBV6-1 | TRBD1 | TRBJ1-6 | few
CASSEQGANTIYF | TGTGCCAGCAGCGAACAGGGGGCGAACACCATATATTTT | TRBV7-2 | TRBD1 | TRBJ1-3 | many
CSVREYNEQFF | TGCAGTGTAAGGGAGTACAATGAGCAGTTCTTC | TRBV20-1 | . | TRBJ2-1 | few